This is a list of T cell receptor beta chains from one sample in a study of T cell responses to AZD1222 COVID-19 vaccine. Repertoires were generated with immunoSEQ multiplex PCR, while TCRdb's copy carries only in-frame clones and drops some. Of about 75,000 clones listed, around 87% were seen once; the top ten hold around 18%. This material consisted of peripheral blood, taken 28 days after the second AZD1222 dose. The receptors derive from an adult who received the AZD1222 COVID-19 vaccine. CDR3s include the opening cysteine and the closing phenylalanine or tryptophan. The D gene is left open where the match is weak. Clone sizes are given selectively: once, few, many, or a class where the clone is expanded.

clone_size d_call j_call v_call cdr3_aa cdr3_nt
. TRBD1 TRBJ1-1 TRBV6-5 CASNLRRDRKAFF TGTGCCAGCAATTTACGCCGGGACAGAAAAGCTTTCTTT
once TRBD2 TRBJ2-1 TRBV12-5 CASGLVLSGGFNEQFF TGTGCTAGTGGTTTGGTACTTAGCGGGGGGTTCAATGAGCAGTTCTTC
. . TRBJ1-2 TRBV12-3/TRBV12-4 CASSFPPAHGYTF TGTGCCAGCAGTTTTCCACCCGCTCATGGCTACACCTTC
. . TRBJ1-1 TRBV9 CASSTGEMNTEAFF TGTGCCAGCAGCACCGGGGAAATGAACACTGAAGCTTTCTTT
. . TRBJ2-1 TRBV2 CASSPEVYNEQFF TGTGCCAGCAGCCCCGAAGTCTACAATGAGCAGTTCTTC
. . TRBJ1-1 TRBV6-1 CASSAPFTGMNTEAFF TGTGCCAGCAGTGCTCCCTTTACAGGTATGAACACTGAAGCTTTCTTT
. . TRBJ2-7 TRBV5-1 CASSLGGPGVSYEQYF TGCGCCAGCAGCTTGGGGGGACCAGGGGTTTCCTACGAGCAGTACTTC
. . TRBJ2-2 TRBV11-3 CASSLAAGELFF TGTGCCAGCAGCTTGGCTGCCGGGGAGCTGTTTTTT
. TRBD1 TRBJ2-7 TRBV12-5 CASGLGQGNEQYF TGTGCTAGTGGTTTGGGACAGGGGAACGAGCAGTACTTC
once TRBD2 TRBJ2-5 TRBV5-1 CASRPRGRGDETQYF TGCGCCAGCCGTCCCCGGGGGCGGGGGGACGAGACCCAGTACTTC
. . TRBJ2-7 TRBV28 CASSLIPDSSYEQYF TGTGCCAGCAGTTTAATCCCGGACAGCTCCTACGAGCAGTACTTC
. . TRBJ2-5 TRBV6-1 CASSEANWGSLQTQYF TGTGCCAGCAGTGAAGCTAACTGGGGGAGCTTGCAGACCCAGTACTTC
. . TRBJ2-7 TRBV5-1 CASSPLTSGVPYEQYF TGCGCCAGCAGCCCCCTGACTAGTGGAGTTCCCTACGAGCAGTACTTC
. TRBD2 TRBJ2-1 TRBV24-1 CATSARGVGRNEQFF TGTGCCACCAGTGCCCGGGGGGTAGGGAGGAATGAGCAGTTCTTC
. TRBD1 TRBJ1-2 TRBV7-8 CASSPEGQGAWGYTF TGTGCCAGCAGCCCAGAAGGACAGGGGGCTTGGGGCTACACCTTC
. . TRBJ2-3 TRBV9 CASSVVGGPDTQYF TGTGCCAGCAGCGTAGTCGGGGGCCCAGATACGCAGTATTTT
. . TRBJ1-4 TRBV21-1 CASSKGGTFPWELFF TGTGCCAGCAGCAAAGGGGGGACCTTCCCTTGGGAACTGTTTTTT
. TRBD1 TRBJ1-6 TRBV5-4 CASSPDRGRSPLHF TGTGCCAGCAGCCCGGACAGGGGAAGATCACCCCTCCACTTT
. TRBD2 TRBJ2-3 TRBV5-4 CASSLVRLAGGAGTDTQYF TGTGCCAGCAGCTTGGTTCGACTAGCGGGGGGGGCCGGCACAGATACGCAGTATTTT
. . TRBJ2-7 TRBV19 CASRPLQGVKQYF TGTGCCAGTAGACCGCTACAGGGAGTCAAGCAGTACTTC
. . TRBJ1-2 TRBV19 CASSKPGQLNYGYTF TGTGCCAGTAGTAAACCGGGACAACTCAACTATGGCTACACCTTC
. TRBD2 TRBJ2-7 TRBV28 CASRSSGGTSYEQYF TGTGCCAGCAGAAGTAGCGGGGGGACCTCCTACGAGCAGTACTTC
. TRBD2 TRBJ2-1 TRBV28 CASSLSLAGGPQFF TGTGCCAGCAGTTTAAGCCTAGCGGGGGGCCCTCAGTTCTTC
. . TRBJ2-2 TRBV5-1 CASSTRGTVNTGELFF TGCGCCAGCAGCACCAGGGGTACGGTTAACACCGGGGAGCTGTTTTTT
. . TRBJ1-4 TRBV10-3 CAIGTADNEKLFF TGTGCCATCGGTACTGCCGATAATGAAAAACTGTTTTTT
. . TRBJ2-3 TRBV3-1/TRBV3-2 CASSLWTDTQYF TGTGCCAGCAGCCTTTGGACAGATACGCAGTATTTT
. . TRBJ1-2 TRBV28 CASTRGGVYGYTF TGTGCCAGCACCCGGGGGGGAGTCTATGGCTACACCTTC
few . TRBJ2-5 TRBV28 CASSRPGTEEETQYF TGTGCCAGCAGTAGGCCCGGTACAGAAGAAGAGACCCAGTACTTC
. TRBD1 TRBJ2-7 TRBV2 CASSLGQRSYEQYF TGTGCCAGCAGTTTGGGACAGCGCTCCTACGAGCAGTACTTC
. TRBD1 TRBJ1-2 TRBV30 CAWSAPGGSNYGYTF TGTGCCTGGAGTGCTCCAGGGGGCTCGAACTATGGCTACACCTTC
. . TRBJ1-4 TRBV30 CAWWGRRSNEKLFF TGTGCCTGGTGGGGGAGGAGATCTAATGAAAAACTGTTTTTT
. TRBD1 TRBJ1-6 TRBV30 CAWSVQGGLNSPLHF TGTGCCTGGAGTGTACAGGGGGGGCTCAATTCACCCCTCCACTTT
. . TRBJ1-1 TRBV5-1 CASSLAGNTEAFF TGCGCCAGCAGCTTGGCGGGGAACACTGAAGCTTTCTTT
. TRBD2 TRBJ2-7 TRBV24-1 CATSDPQSAGGREQYF TGTGCCACCAGTGACCCCCAGTCAGCGGGGGGCCGGGAGCAGTACTTC
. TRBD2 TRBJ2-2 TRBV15 CATSTQPGLAGPTRTGELFF TGTGCCACCAGCACGCAACCCGGACTAGCGGGGCCTACCCGAACCGGGGAGCTGTTTTTT
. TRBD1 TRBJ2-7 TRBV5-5 CASRQGAQSSYEQYF TGTGCCAGCCGACAGGGGGCCCAAAGCTCCTACGAGCAGTACTTC
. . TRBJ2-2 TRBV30 CASPGHINTGELFF TGTGCCTCCCCGGGACACATAAACACCGGGGAGCTGTTTTTT
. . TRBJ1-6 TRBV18 CASSHGEGSLHF TGTGCCAGCTCACACGGCGAGGGATCCCTCCACTTT
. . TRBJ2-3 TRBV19 CASSIGLAVHTDTQYF TGTGCCAGTAGTATAGGGTTAGCGGTTCATACAGATACGCAGTATTTT
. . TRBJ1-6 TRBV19 CASSIVARPGSPLHF TGTGCCAGTAGTATAGTGGCCAGACCTGGTTCACCCCTCCACTTT
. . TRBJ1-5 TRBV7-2 CASSLQEDQPQHF TGTGCCAGCAGCCTTCAGGAAGATCAGCCCCAGCATTTT
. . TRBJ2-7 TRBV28 CASSLPGEGWEQYF TGTGCCAGCAGTTTGCCAGGGGAAGGGTGGGAGCAGTACTTC
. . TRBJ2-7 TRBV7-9 CASSPPISALEQYF TGTGCCAGCAGTCCGCCCATATCAGCGCTCGAGCAGTACTTC
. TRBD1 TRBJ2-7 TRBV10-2 CASSGSGDRGSYEQYF TGCGCCAGCAGTGGTTCCGGGGACAGGGGATCCTACGAGCAGTACTTC
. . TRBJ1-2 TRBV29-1 CSVEEDPPNYGYTF TGCAGCGTTGAGGAGGACCCGCCGAACTATGGCTACACCTTC
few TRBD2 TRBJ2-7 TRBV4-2 CASSQDGTSGGYEQYF TGTGCCAGCAGCCAAGATGGGACTAGCGGGGGGTACGAGCAGTACTTC
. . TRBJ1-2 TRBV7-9 CASSSIGLLNYGYTF TGTGCCAGCAGCTCAATAGGACTGCTTAACTATGGCTACACCTTC
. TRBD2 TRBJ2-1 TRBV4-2 CASSHRAGAPYNEQFF TGTGCCAGCAGCCACAGAGCGGGGGCCCCATACAATGAGCAGTTCTTC
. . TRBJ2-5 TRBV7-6 CASSLRQGGLIETQYF TGTGCCAGCAGCCTTCGGCAGGGGGGTCTGATAGAGACCCAGTACTTC
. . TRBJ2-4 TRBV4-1 CASSHPGGGEAKNIQYF TGCGCCAGCAGCCATCCCGGAGGGGGGGAGGCCAAAAACATTCAGTACTTC
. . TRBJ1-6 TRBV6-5 CASSYGGRYNSPLHF TGTGCCAGCAGTTATGGGGGAAGGTATAATTCACCCCTCCACTTT
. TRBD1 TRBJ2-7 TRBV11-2 CASSLGGQAYEQYF TGTGCCAGCAGCTTAGGTGGACAGGCCTACGAGCAGTACTTC